This T cell receptor (beta chain) was recovered during a study of neurological immune-mediated disorders. The length of the CDR3 is 15 residues. The germline CDR1 and CDR2 sequences are SGDLS and YYNGEE. Trimming took off 2 bases at V and 8 bases at J, with 17 bases between the two ends. The authors obtained over 200 million TCR-beta sequences from 15-18 subjects per sequencing run. TCRdb re-called the 5' RACE reads through MiXCR, storing one row per CDR3 protein. Of 55,000 to 70,000 distinct CDR3 sequences in the sample, roughly 11% were seen once. This clonotype has ten or more counts. The receptor's source is a man in his sixties in good health. The chain recombines TRBV9 with TRBJ2-1, with D maybe TRBD2 (7 bases). Sequencing was done on a sample of PBMCs. Written as DNA, the CDR3 is TGTGCCAGCAGCGTCTGGGGGGGGGGCTCGGATGAGCAGTTCTTC. This codes for CASSVWGGGSDEQFF.